The 25 T cell receptor beta chains listed next were all sequenced from one sample in a study of blood T cell repertoires in COVID-19. Data came from immunoSEQ multiplex PCR; TCRdb stores just in-frame clones and leaves some out. The table has about 170,000 clones, roughly 85% seen once; the top ten hold about 3.5%. Sequences were obtained from peripheral blood. These receptors were obtained from a human donor with acute or convalescent COVID-19. The donor label of this sample is uncertain.

The chain combines TRBV18 with TRBJ2-7; D possibly corresponds to TRBD1 (6 bases). Per germline, CDR1 KGHSH and CDR2 LQKENI. This CDR3 spans 14 amino acids. Trimming cost V 5 bases and J 1 base, with 12 bases left between them. CDR3 sequence: CASSFPTGSYEQYF. CDR3 sequence (DNA): TGTGCCAGCTCATTTCCTACAGGGTCCTACGAGCAGTACTTC.

The chain employs TRBV5-1 and TRBJ1-2; D gene unclear. Germline V CDR1 and CDR2: SGHRS, YFSETQ. Trimming stripped 4 bases from V and 5 bases from J, with 9 bases between. The CDR3 has 12 residues. CDR3 coding DNA: TGCGCCAGCAGCACCACGGGGTATGGCTACACCTTC. This sequence encodes CASSTTGYGYTF.

The chain is built from TRBV6-5 and TRBJ1-6; the D is unclear. V lost 5 bases and J lost 10, with 12 bases in between. CDR3 size: 13 residues. Germline V CDR1 and CDR2: MNHEY, SVGAGI. CDR3 sequence reads: CASSLSINSPLHF. Here the CDR3 DNA reads TGTGCCAGCAGTCTCTCTATTAACTCACCCCTCCACTTT.

The chain combines TRBV9 with TRBJ1-3; D is unclear. Germline V gene data show CDR1 as SGDLS and CDR2 as YYNGEE. CDR3 length equals 13 residues. Trimming left V 0 bases short and J 3 bases short, with 4 bases between. For the CDR3, the DNA is TGTGCCAGCAGCGTAGTAAATGGAAACACCATATATTTT. This encodes CASSVVNGNTIYF.

This clone was seen a single time. The rearrangement links TRBV2 to TRBJ2-1; D call uncertain. Trimming took off 10 bases at V and 5 bases at J, with 9 bases between the two ends. The V gene's germline CDR1 is SNHLY and CDR2 FYNNEI. The CDR3 has 11 residues. The CDR3 bases are TGTGCCAACGAACTCCACAATGAGCAGTTCTTC. Its translation is CANELHNEQFF.

The rearrangement links TRBV7-6 to TRBJ1-2, with a weak D call TRBD1 (5 bases). The CDR3 has 20 amino acids. Germline V gene data show CDR1 as SGHVS and CDR2 as FNYEAQ. Trimming took off 3 bases at V and 0 bases at J, with 26 bases between the two ends. This CDR3 reads CASSLRGDHPGTGANYGYTF. As DNA, the CDR3 is TGTGCCAGCAGCTTGCGGGGAGATCATCCCGGGACCGGAGCTAACTATGGCTACACCTTC.

In DNA, the CDR3 is TGTGCCAGCAAGGGGGCTGACAATCAGCCCCAGCATTTT. Residues: CASKGADNQPQHF. The rearrangement uses TRBV2 and TRBJ1-5; 7 bases agree with TRBD1. Germline trimming cut 7 bases from V and 3 bases from J; bases unmatched to any gene: 3. The CDR3 consists of 13 residues. CDR1 is SNHLY, CDR2 FYNNEI, per germline. Filled out from reference TRBV2 and TRBJ1-5, the complete variable domain reads EPEVTQTPSHQVTQMGQEVILRCVPISNHLYFYWYRQILGQKVEFLVSFYNNEISEKSEIFDDQFSVERPDGSNFTLKIRSTKLEDSAMYFCASKGADNQPQHFGDGTRLSIL.

The chain combines TRBV7-9 with TRBJ1-1; possible D gene TRBD1, 6 bases. This CDR3 is built from 15 residues. Germline lookup yields CDR1 SEHNR and CDR2 FQNEAQ (reference sequence). Trimming left V 0 bases short and J 5 bases short, with 13 bases between. The CDR3 nucleotides read TGTGCCAGCAGCTTAGCGCGGGGGCTTGGTACTGAAGCTTTCTTT. This sequence encodes CASSLARGLGTEAFF.

V gene TRBV6-5 combines with J gene TRBJ2-2, with a tentative D call TRBD2 (6 bases). The CDR3 has 15 amino acids. V shed 6 bases and J shed 3 bases, with 14 bases lying between them. The germline V gene encodes CDR1 MNHEY and CDR2 SVGAGI. The CDR3 loop reads CASRRGSEDTGELFF. The CDR3 DNA reads TGTGCCAGCAGACGGGGGAGTGAGGACACCGGGGAGCTGTTTTTT.

The rearrangement links TRBV9 to TRBJ2-5; perhaps TRBD1 as D (6 bases). The germline gives CDR1 SGDLS, CDR2 YYNGEE. The length of the CDR3 is 15 residues. V lost 0 bases, J lost 4 bases, and 13 bases lay in between. The CDR3 nucleotides read TGTGCCAGCAGCGTAGTCTTAGGGGGAATAGAGACCCAGTACTTC. Protein product: CASSVVLGGIETQYF.

The chain carries TRBV19 and TRBJ1-5; 9 bases match TRBD1. The CDR3 contains 13 residues. J was trimmed by 5 bases and V by 6 bases; bases with no gene match: 2. Per the germline V gene, CDR1 is LNHDA and CDR2 is SQIVND (reference sequence). The CDR3 region is CASSRDRDQPQHF. Written as DNA, the CDR3 is TGTGCCAGTAGCCGGGACAGGGATCAGCCCCAGCATTTT.

The table lists this clone with a few counts. V is TRBV28 and J is TRBJ1-3; D is perhaps TRBD1 (5 bases). V was clipped by 5 bases and J by 0 bases, with 14 bases between them. The CDR3 contains 16 residues. Looked up from germline, CDR1 is MDHEN and CDR2 is SYDVKM. Written as DNA, the CDR3 is TGTGCCAGCAGTACGCCGACAGACAACTCTGGAAACACCATATATTTT. Translated, it gives CASSTPTDNSGNTIYF.

This chain joins TRBV5-1 and TRBJ2-5; TRBD1 agrees at 8 bases. The CDR3 consists of 14 residues. Per germline, CDR1 SGHRS and CDR2 YFSETQ. The J segment lost 5 bases and the V segment lost 1 base, leaving 4 bases of the junction unmatched. As DNA, the CDR3 is TGCGCCAGCAGCTTGCGCAGGGGGCAGGAGACCCAGTACTTC. Translated, it gives CASSLRRGQETQYF.

This chain joins TRBV11-1 and TRBJ2-7, with 10 bases matching TRBD1. Looked up from germline, CDR1 is SGHAT and CDR2 is FQDESV (reference sequence). The CDR3 runs 15 residues. Losses at the gene ends were 4 bases for V and 4 bases for J; bases not matched to a gene: 7. The CDR3 spells CASSSAGTGVYEQYF. For the CDR3, the DNA is TGTGCCAGCAGCTCAGCCGGGACAGGGGTATACGAGCAGTACTTC.

This chain connects TRBV4-3 to TRBJ1-2, with D unresolved. V gave up 8 bases and J gave up 0 bases, with 16 bases separating them. This CDR3 comprises 15 residues. The germline CDR1 and CDR2 sequences are LGHNA and YSLEER. This chain's CDR3 is CASSSTYMSNYGYTF. In DNA, the CDR3 is TGCGCCAGCTCCTCAACTTATATGTCTAACTATGGCTACACCTTC.

The CDR3 DNA is TGTGCCAGCAGTCTTCCGGGACAGCCTACGAAGCAGTACTTC. It translates to CASSLPGQPTKQYF. The chain uses TRBV6-5 and TRBJ2-7, with 7 bases aligning to TRBD1. There are 14 residues in the CDR3. The junction had 12 bases not matched to a gene; V was cut back by 5 bases and J by 8 bases. The germline gives CDR1 MNHEY, CDR2 SVGAGI.

V is TRBV5-1 and J is TRBJ1-2, with D perhaps TRBD1 (5 bases). The CDR3 covers 14 residues. V lost 7 bases and J lost 2, with 15 bases in between. The V gene's germline CDR1 is SGHRS and CDR2 YFSETQ. The CDR3 coding sequence is TGCGCCAGCTTTCCCCTCGCAGGGAACTATGGCTACACCTTC. Translation gives CASFPLAGNYGYTF.

The V and J genes are TRBV6-5 and TRBJ1-5, with D unresolved. This CDR3 has 13 amino acids. Germline V lookup: CDR1 MNHEY, CDR2 SVGAGI. V lost 7 bases and J 4 bases, leaving 11 bases between the germline ends. Written as DNA, the CDR3 is TGTGCCAGCATCTCGGGAGGAAATCAGCCCCAGCATTTT. Residues: CASISGGNQPQHF.

The chain combines TRBV30 with TRBJ1-2; 10 bases agree with TRBD1. CDR3 length: 14 amino acids. Germline CDR1 reads GTSNPN; CDR2 reads SVGIG (reference sequence). J gave up 7 bases and V 2 bases, and 7 bases lay outside the gene matches. CDR3 sequence: CAWSRDRGLAGYTF. As DNA, the CDR3 is TGTGCCTGGAGTCGGGACAGGGGTCTGGCTGGCTACACCTTC.

CDR3 nucleotides: TGTGCCAGCAGCCCAGGGACAGTAGAAGCTTTCTTT. Translation: CASSPGTVEAFF. This chain joins TRBV7-9 and TRBJ1-1; the match to TRBD1 covers 7 bases. The CDR3 extends over 12 amino acids. Losses at the gene ends were 5 bases for V and 8 bases for J; bases not matched to a gene: 5. Germline lookup yields CDR1 SEHNR and CDR2 FQNEAQ (reference sequence).

The chain employs TRBV29-1 and TRBJ2-2; possible D gene TRBD1, 6 bases. Trimming took 6 bases from V and 1 from J, leaving 9 bases between them. CDR3 length: 13 residues. Germline lookup yields CDR1 SQVTM and CDR2 ANQGSEA. The chain's CDR3 is CSVPGENTGELFF. CDR3 in DNA: TGCAGCGTCCCAGGGGAGAACACCGGGGAGCTGTTTTTT.

The chain uses TRBV7-2 and TRBJ1-2; 9 bases are a match to TRBD1. In germline, CDR1 is SGHTA, CDR2 FQGNSA. The V segment lost 0 bases and the J segment 4 bases; nucleotides outside the gene matches: 6. The CDR3 has 16 residues. The CDR3 loop is CASSLASRTGVYGYTF. Here the CDR3 DNA reads TGTGCCAGCAGCTTAGCTAGCAGGACAGGGGTCTATGGCTACACCTTC.

The chain combines TRBV7-9 with TRBJ2-5, with 9 nucleotides matching TRBD2. V lost 5 bases, J lost 4 bases, and 8 bases stayed unmatched. Germline values: CDR1 SEHNR, CDR2 FQNEAQ (reference sequence). The CDR3 sequence is 15 residues long. CDR3 nucleotides: TGTGCCAGCAGCAGATTACAAGCGGGGGGAGAGACCCAGTACTTC. Translating it yields CASSRLQAGGETQYF.

This chain connects TRBV3-1 (or the pseudogene TRBV3-2) to TRBJ2-7, with a possible D match to TRBD1 (5 bases). V gave up 1 base and J gave up 7 bases, with 11 bases separating them. Germline lookup yields CDR1 LGHDT and CDR2 YNNKEL (reference sequence). The CDR3 totals 13 residues. The CDR3 spells CASSQGQSREQYF. CDR3 DNA sequence: TGTGCCAGCAGCCAAGGACAGTCTCGTGAGCAGTACTTC.

V gene TRBV7-2 combines with J gene TRBJ2-7; the match to TRBD2 covers 11 bases. With V trimmed by 4 bases and J by 4 bases, 6 bases remained unmatched. The CDR3 spans 15 residues. CDR1 and CDR2 (germline): SGHTA, FQGNSA. The CDR3 DNA is TGTGCCAGCAGCTCAGCTAGCGGGGGGTCTTACGAGCAGTACTTC. Translating gives CASSSASGGSYEQYF. Variable domain in full (rest from reference TRBV7-2 and TRBJ2-7): GAGVSQSPSNKVTEKGKDVELRCDPISGHTALYWYRQSLGQGLEFLIYFQGNSAPDKSGLPSDRFSAERTGGSVSTLTIQRTQQEDSAVYLCASSSASGGSYEQYFGPGTRLTVT.